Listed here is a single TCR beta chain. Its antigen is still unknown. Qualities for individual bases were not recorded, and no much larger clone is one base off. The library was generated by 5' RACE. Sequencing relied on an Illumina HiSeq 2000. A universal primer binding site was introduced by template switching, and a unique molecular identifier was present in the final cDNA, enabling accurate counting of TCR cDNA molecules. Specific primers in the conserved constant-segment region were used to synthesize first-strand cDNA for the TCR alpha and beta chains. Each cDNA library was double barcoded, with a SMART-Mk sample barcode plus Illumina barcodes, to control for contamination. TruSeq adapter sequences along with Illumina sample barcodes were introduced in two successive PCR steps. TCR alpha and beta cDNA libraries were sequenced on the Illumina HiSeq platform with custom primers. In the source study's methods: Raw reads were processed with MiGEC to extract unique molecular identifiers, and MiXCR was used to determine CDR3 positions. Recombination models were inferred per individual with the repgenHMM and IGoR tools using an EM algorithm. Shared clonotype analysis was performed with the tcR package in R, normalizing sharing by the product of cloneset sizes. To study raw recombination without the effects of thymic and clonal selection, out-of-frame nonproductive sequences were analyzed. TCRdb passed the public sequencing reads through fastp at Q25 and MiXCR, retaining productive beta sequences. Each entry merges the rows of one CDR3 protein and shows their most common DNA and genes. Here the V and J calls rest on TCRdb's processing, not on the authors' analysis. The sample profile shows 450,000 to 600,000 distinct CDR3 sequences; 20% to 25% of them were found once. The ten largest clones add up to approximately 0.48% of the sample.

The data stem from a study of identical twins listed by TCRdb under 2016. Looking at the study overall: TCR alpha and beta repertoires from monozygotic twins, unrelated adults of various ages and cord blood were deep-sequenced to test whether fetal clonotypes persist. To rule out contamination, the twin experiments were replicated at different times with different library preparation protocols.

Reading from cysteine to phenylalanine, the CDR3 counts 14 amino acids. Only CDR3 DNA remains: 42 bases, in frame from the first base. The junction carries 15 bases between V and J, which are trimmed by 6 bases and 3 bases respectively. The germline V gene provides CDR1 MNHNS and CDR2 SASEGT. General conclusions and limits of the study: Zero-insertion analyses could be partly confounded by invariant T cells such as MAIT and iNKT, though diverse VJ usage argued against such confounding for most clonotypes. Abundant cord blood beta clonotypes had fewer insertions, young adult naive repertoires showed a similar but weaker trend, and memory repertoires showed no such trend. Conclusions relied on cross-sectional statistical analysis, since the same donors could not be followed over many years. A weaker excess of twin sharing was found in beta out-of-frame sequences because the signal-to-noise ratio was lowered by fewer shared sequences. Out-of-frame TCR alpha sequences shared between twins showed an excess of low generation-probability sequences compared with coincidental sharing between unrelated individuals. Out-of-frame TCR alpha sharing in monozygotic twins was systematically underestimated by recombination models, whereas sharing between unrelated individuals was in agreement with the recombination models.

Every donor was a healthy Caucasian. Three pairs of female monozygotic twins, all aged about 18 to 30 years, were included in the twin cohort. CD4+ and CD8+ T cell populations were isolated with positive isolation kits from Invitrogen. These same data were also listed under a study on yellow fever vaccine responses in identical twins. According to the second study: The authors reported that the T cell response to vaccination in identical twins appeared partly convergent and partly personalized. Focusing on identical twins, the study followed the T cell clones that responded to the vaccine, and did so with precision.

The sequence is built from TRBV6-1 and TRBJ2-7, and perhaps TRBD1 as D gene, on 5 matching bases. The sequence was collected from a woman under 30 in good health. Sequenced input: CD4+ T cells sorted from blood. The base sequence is TGTGCCAGCAGATGGGGCGGCGAAGGCTACGAGCAGTACTTC. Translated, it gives CASRWGGEGYEQYF.